Sequencing of this T cell receptor (beta chain) was carried out in a study of T cells in Graves' hyperthyroidism and ophthalmopathy. Overall study context: Sampling of peripheral blood happened at initial diagnosis, prior to any treatment.

Amplified regions were TCR beta CDR3 sequences from RNA transcripts. First-round RT-PCR targeting the TCR CDR3 was performed with the HTBI primer set. MiXCR was run by TCRdb on the multiplex PCR reads, yielding one entry per CDR3 protein. This sample has a few hundred thousand distinct CDR3 sequences, with more than 15% found just once. The CDR3 loop spans 16 amino acids. Trimming left V 2 bases short and J 0 bases short, with 10 bases between. Per germline, CDR1 SGHTA and CDR2 FQGNSA. Source material for PBMCs was about 11 ml fresh peripheral blood. This clonotype was seen at least ten times. This clonotype originated in a woman aged 25 to 39 with Graves' ophthalmopathy. The sample was blood. This chain joins TRBV7-2 and TRBJ2-2; tentative D call: TRBD1 (5 bases). CDR3 in amino acids: CASSLYTGANTGELFF. The CDR3 DNA sequence: TGTGCCAGCAGCTTATATACAGGCGCGAACACCGGGGAGCTGTTTTTT.